This entry lists 26 T cell receptor beta chains sequenced from one sample in a study of T cell responses to AZD1222 COVID-19 vaccine. Profiling relied on immunoSEQ multiplex PCR, and the TCRdb table lists in-frame clones only, not all of them. The repertoire holds 150,000 to 200,000 clones, with roughly nine tenths as singletons. The sequencing used peripheral blood, collected 28 days after the second AZD1222 dose. These receptors came from an adult who received the AZD1222 COVID-19 vaccine.

This clone was detected only once. The V and J genes are TRBV27 and TRBJ1-1, with a weak D call TRBD1 (6 bases). Between the trimmed V and J ends, which lost 1 base and 7 bases, there was a span of 13 bases. CDR3 length: 14 residues. CDR1 is MNHEY, CDR2 SMNVEV, per germline (reference sequence). The DNA for the CDR3 is TGTGCCAGCAGTTTATTGGGGGGCGCGGGTGAAGCTTTCTTT. It specifies CASSLLGGAGEAFF.

The rearrangement uses TRBV18 and TRBJ1-2, with 11 bases that match TRBD1. CDR1 is KGHSH, CDR2 LQKENI, per germline. The CDR3 is made up of 17 amino acids. V shed 3 bases and J 5 bases; nucleotides not matched to a gene: 11. The CDR3 protein is CASSPGDRGVIGYGYTF. The DNA for the CDR3 is TGTGCCAGCTCACCGGGGGACAGGGGGGTAATAGGATATGGCTACACCTTC.

This sequence joins TRBV3-1 (or the pseudogene TRBV3-2) and TRBJ1-5; 8 bases are shared with TRBD1. CDR3 size: 20 residues. V was clipped by 0 bases and J by 0 bases; unmatched bases: 13. Per germline, CDR1 LGHDT and CDR2 YNNKEL (reference sequence). Here the CDR3 DNA reads TGTGCCAGCAGCCAAGAAGAACCAGGGACAGGCGACTATAGCAATCAGCCCCAGCATTTT. It specifies CASSQEEPGTGDYSNQPQHF.

The gene calls are TRBV4-2 and TRBJ2-3; D might be TRBD2 (6 bases). The CDR3 sequence is 14 residues long. V lost 0 bases to trimming and J lost 5 bases, with 9 bases between them. The germline CDR1 and CDR2 sequences are LGHNA and YNFKEQ. In DNA, the CDR3 is TGTGCCAGCAGCCAAGATGGAGGGGAAGATACGCAGTATTTT. Protein product: CASSQDGGEDTQYF.

The rearrangement links TRBV7-9 to TRBJ2-7; D is ambiguous. The CDR3 contains 15 residues. With 1 base removed from V and 2 bases from J, the gap between germline ends came to 12 bases. The germline CDR1 and CDR2 sequences are SEHNR and FQNEAQ (reference sequence). CDR3 in amino acids: CASSLVVGVAYEQYF. CDR3 DNA: TGTGCCAGCAGCTTAGTGGTAGGCGTCGCCTACGAGCAGTACTTC.

This chain connects TRBV7-3 to TRBJ2-1, with a possible D match to TRBD2 (6 bases). Germline CDR1 reads SGHTA; CDR2 reads FQGTGA. This CDR3 is built from 16 residues. The V gene lost 5 bases and the J gene lost 4 bases, with 18 bases spanning the gap. CDR3 DNA sequence: TGTGCCAGCAGCAACTTAGGGGTAGCGGCTTACAATGAGCAGTTCTTC. It is translated as CASSNLGVAAYNEQFF.

This chain links TRBV5-6 with TRBJ1-4; D gene ambiguous. The V end was cut by 2 bases, the J end by 4 bases, with 12 bases between. The CDR3 extends over 15 amino acids. The germline CDR1 and CDR2 sequences are SGHDT and YYEEEE. The CDR3 is CASSLSQSLNEKLFF. In DNA form, the CDR3 reads TGTGCCAGCAGCTTAAGCCAGAGCCTTAATGAAAAACTGTTTTTT.

This chain links TRBV6-1 with TRBJ2-7; D not certain. The germline V and J ends were trimmed by 2 bases and 2 bases, with 16 bases remaining between them. The CDR3 consists of 16 residues. CDR1 and CDR2 from the germline V gene are MNHNS and SASEGT. Written as DNA, the CDR3 is TGTGCCAGCAGTGAAACAAAAACAGTGAGACCCTACGAGCAGTACTTC. This translates into CASSETKTVRPYEQYF.

The CDR3 loop reads CASSVSHVSEKLFF. The DNA for the CDR3 is TGTGCCAGCAGCGTAAGTCATGTTAGTGAAAAACTGTTTTTT. The genes are TRBV9 and TRBJ1-4; unclear D gene. Looked up from germline, CDR1 is SGDLS and CDR2 is YYNGEE. CDR3 size: 14 residues. The V end lost 1 base, the J end lost 7 bases, and 11 bases lay between the germline ends.

This chain links TRBV3-1 (or the pseudogene TRBV3-2) with TRBJ1-2, with D possibly being TRBD1 (6 bases). Looked up from germline, CDR1 is LGHDT and CDR2 is YNNKEL (reference sequence). The CDR3 has 15 residues. Trimming shortened V by 1 base and J by 4 bases, and 13 bases separated the two germline ends. The CDR3 protein is CASSQVPGVVYGYTF. CDR3 DNA: TGTGCCAGCAGCCAAGTCCCAGGGGTGGTCTATGGCTACACCTTC.

The rearrangement links TRBV7-2 to TRBJ1-5, with D possibly being TRBD1 (5 bases). The V end was cut by 5 bases, the J end by 3 bases, with 20 bases between. This CDR3 is built from 17 residues. The germline gives CDR1 SGHTA, CDR2 FQGNSA. The CDR3 loop reads CASSPPGPVNLNQPQHF. The CDR3 coding sequence is TGTGCCAGCAGCCCACCGGGACCGGTGAATCTCAATCAGCCCCAGCATTTT.

The genes are TRBV9 and TRBJ2-3, with 9 bases aligning to TRBD2. V was pared by 3 bases and J by 3 bases, with 2 bases of the junction left unmatched. Germline V lookup: CDR1 SGDLS, CDR2 YYNGEE. The CDR3 totals 14 residues. The CDR3 reads CASSGSGRTDTQYF. The CDR3 nucleotides are TGTGCCAGCAGCGGAAGCGGGAGGACAGATACGCAGTATTTT.

The chain is built from TRBV9 and TRBJ2-1; TRBD1 matches 7 bases. J was trimmed by 6 bases and V by 0 bases; bases with no gene match: 3. CDR1 and CDR2 from the germline V gene are SGDLS and YYNGEE. The CDR3 is 14 residues long. CDR3 amino acids: CASSVGSGGNEQFF. The CDR3 DNA reads as TGTGCCAGCAGCGTAGGCTCAGGGGGCAATGAGCAGTTCTTC.

This clone was seen a few times. The chain links TRBV5-1 to TRBJ2-7; 7 positions agree with TRBD1. With 1 base clipped from V and 5 bases from J, the junction kept 6 bases outside the gene matches. In germline, CDR1 is SGHRS, CDR2 YFSETQ. CDR3 length equals 14 residues. In DNA, the CDR3 is TGCGCCAGCAGCTTGAATAGGGGGCAGGACGAGCAGTACTTC. Translating it yields CASSLNRGQDEQYF.

This clone was seen more than once but under ten times. The chain recombines TRBV9 with TRBJ1-2; perhaps TRBD1 as D (6 bases). The CDR3 runs 16 residues. The V end lost 0 bases, the J end lost 4 bases, and 16 bases lay between the germline ends. Looked up from germline, CDR1 is SGDLS and CDR2 is YYNGEE. The CDR3 bases are TGTGCCAGCAGCGTAGCATCCCGAGGGGGATCCTATGGCTACACCTTC. Its translation is CASSVASRGGSYGYTF.

The chain links TRBV6-5 to TRBJ2-5, with no clear D. CDR1 and CDR2 (germline): MNHEY, SVGAGI. CDR3 length: 12 residues. Trimming cost V 2 bases and J 13 bases, with 14 bases left between them. The CDR3 coding sequence is TGTGCCAGCAGTTACCCAACTCATAAGATGTACTTC. It codes for CASSYPTHKMYF.

The chain recombines TRBV14 with TRBJ2-5, with a possible D match to TRBD2 (6 bases). Between the trimmed V and J ends, which lost 1 base and 7 bases, there was a span of 13 bases. This CDR3 has 14 residues. Germline V CDR1 and CDR2: SGHDN, FVKESK. The CDR3 DNA sequence: TGTGCCAGCAGCCAAGCCGCCCTCGGGGGGACCCAGTACTTC. Encoded protein: CASSQAALGGTQYF.

This chain links TRBV27 with TRBJ1-2; 10 bases map to TRBD1. Trimming removed 2 bases from V and 4 bases from J; junction bases left unmatched: 4. Germline V gene sequence: CDR1 MNHEY, CDR2 SMNVEV (reference sequence). CDR3 length: 15 amino acids. CDR3 in amino acids: CASSLGGQGRYGYTF. DNA of the CDR3: TGTGCCAGCAGTTTAGGGGGACAGGGGCGCTATGGCTACACCTTC.

This clone was detected once. The gene calls are TRBV6-5 and TRBJ1-5; D ambiguous. From germline, CDR1 is MNHEY and CDR2 SVGAGI. This CDR3 is 13 amino acids long. V gave up 6 bases and J gave up 4 bases, with 10 bases separating them. Here the CDR3 reads CASSWSLNQPQHF. As DNA, the CDR3 is TGTGCCAGCAGCTGGTCCTTAAATCAGCCCCAGCATTTT.

The chain uses TRBV27 and TRBJ1-5, with unresolved D. V shed 5 bases and J shed 0 bases, with 8 bases lying between them. The CDR3 loop spans 14 amino acids. Germline CDR1 reads MNHEY; CDR2 reads SMNVEV (reference sequence). This chain's CDR3 is CASSPYISNQPQHF. CDR3 in DNA: TGTGCCAGCAGTCCCTATATTAGCAATCAGCCCCAGCATTTT.

The rearrangement uses TRBV5-1 and TRBJ2-5; D is possibly TRBD2 (5 bases). Germline V gene lookup returns CDR1 SGHRS and CDR2 YFSETQ. The germline V and J ends were trimmed by 0 bases and 2 bases, with 17 bases remaining between them. This CDR3 comprises 17 residues. The CDR3 sequence is CASSLGFPSGWQETQYF. The CDR3 bases are TGCGCCAGCAGCTTGGGATTTCCATCGGGATGGCAAGAGACCCAGTACTTC.

The chain combines TRBV7-3 with TRBJ2-1, with 7 positions matching TRBD2. From germline, CDR1 is SGHTA and CDR2 FQGTGA. This CDR3 has 13 amino acids. V lost 4 bases, J lost 8 bases, and 5 bases stayed unmatched. CDR3 DNA: TGTGCCAGCAGCTCCCGACTAGCCCATGAGCAGTTCTTC. It specifies CASSSRLAHEQFF.

The chain has TRBV5-5 and TRBJ1-1; no definite D call. CDR3 length: 13 residues. Trimming shortened V by 1 base and J by 1 base, and 5 bases separated the two germline ends. The V gene's germline CDR1 is SGHKS and CDR2 YYEKEE (reference sequence). The CDR3, as DNA: TGTGCCAGCAGCTTGAAGCCGAACACTGAAGCTTTCTTT. The encoded protein is CASSLKPNTEAFF.

The chain is built from TRBV5-1 and TRBJ1-2, with TRBD1 identical over 8 bases. J lost 0 bases, V lost 3 bases, and 4 bases had no gene match. The CDR3 runs 15 residues. Germline lookup yields CDR1 SGHRS and CDR2 YFSETQ. Here the CDR3 DNA reads TGCGCCAGCAGCTGGGGGGACAGGTCTAACTATGGCTACACCTTC. It translates to CASSWGDRSNYGYTF.

The sample holds a few counts of this clone. This chain links TRBV5-4 with TRBJ2-7; either TRBD1 or TRBD2 may supply D (5 bases each). CDR1 SGHNT and CDR2 YYREEE come from the germline V gene (reference sequence). The CDR3 spans 14 residues. The ends were cut back, 0 bases at V and 7 bases at J, with 14 bases in the middle. The CDR3 sequence is CASSLGGSWGEQYF. In DNA form, the CDR3 reads TGTGCCAGCAGCTTGGGTGGTAGTTGGGGGGAGCAGTACTTC.

V and J are TRBV7-9 and TRBJ2-6; TRBD2 is a possible D gene (6 bases). Germline CDR1 reads SEHNR; CDR2 reads FQNEAQ (reference sequence). The V and J ends lost 1 base and 2 bases respectively, with 15 bases between them. The CDR3 runs 18 residues. The CDR3 DNA follows: TGTGCCAGCAGCTTAGGGACGGGACTCCAAACTGGGGCCAACGTCCTGACTTTC. Its translation: CASSLGTGLQTGANVLTF.